This TCR beta chain was sequenced in a study of cytomegalovirus exposure and HLA in healthy donors. Germline V CDR1 and CDR2: MNHEY, SVGAGI. Losses at the gene ends were 5 bases for V and 11 bases for J; bases not matched to a gene: 7. The CDR3 runs to 12 residues. TCRdb keeps only in-frame clones here, not all; method: immunoSEQ multiplex PCR. The sample lists around 200,000 clones, about 80% occurring once. Sequencing was performed on PBMCs. This receptor was taken from a woman under 30 in good health and CMV-seropositive. The chain is built from TRBV6-5 and TRBJ1-1, with 8 bases matching TRBD1. CDR3 protein: CASSRQGLGAFF. DNA of the CDR3: TGTGCCAGCAGTCGACAGGGGTTGGGGGCTTTCTTT.